The subject of this entry is one TCR beta chain. Sequencing was performed with immunoSEQ multiplex PCR; in TCRdb, only in-frame clones are kept and a portion is missing. This sample has 66,000 or so clones, with around 87% found just once. This record belongs to a study of technical replicates of blood from a few donors. Germline CDR1 MNHEY, CDR2 SMNVEV (reference sequence). The CDR3 runs to 14 residues. V lost 5 bases and J 2 bases, leaving 12 bases between the germline ends. The chain combines TRBV27 with TRBJ1-2; D unclear. The sequence came from a human donor in good health. Some clones in this sample may be carry-over from other donors' samples. The sample consisted of PBMCs. The CDR3 is CASSPRSENYGYTF. As DNA, the CDR3 is TGTGCCAGCAGTCCCCGGAGCGAGAACTATGGCTACACCTTC.